A selection of T cell receptor beta chains follows, all from one sample in a study of liver allograft versus peripheral blood T cells. TCRdb re-analysed the reads in MiXCR, keeping a single row per CDR3 protein. The sample shows several thousand distinct CDR3 sequences, over 15% of them seen only once. The source of these receptors is a human patient who had a liver transplant. The T cells may come from the graft donor. CDR3s include the opening cysteine and the closing phenylalanine or tryptophan. The order of the fields is J gene, D gene, V gene, clone size, CDR3 protein, CDR3 DNA. A D gene is named only where the DNA matches it firmly. Part of the rows lack a size; the others show once, few, many or a class for expanded clones.

J: TRBJ2-1
D: TRBD2
V: TRBV27
size: NA
CDR3: CASSESGPAGAGYEQFF
DNA: TGTGCCAGCAGTGAATCGGGACCAGCGGGGGCGGGCTATGAGCAGTTCTTC

J: TRBJ1-5
D: TRBD1
V: TRBV9
size: many
CDR3: CASSLGTDQPQHF
DNA: TGTGCCAGCAGCCTCGGGACAGATCAGCCCCAGCATTTT

J: TRBJ2-2
D: NA
V: TRBV18
size: medium-sized
CDR3: CASSPLKTTGELFF
DNA: TGTGCCAGCTCACCACTCAAAACAACCGGGGAGCTGTTTTTT

J: TRBJ1-4
D: NA
V: TRBV7-2
size: medium-sized
CDR3: CASSQPGRGEKLFF
DNA: TGTGCCAGCAGCCAACCCGGCCGGGGAGAAAAACTGTTTTTT

J: TRBJ1-2
D: TRBD1
V: TRBV20-1
size: few
CDR3: CSALGQVGYGYTF
DNA: TGCAGTGCGCTTGGACAGGTGGGCTATGGCTACACCTTC

J: TRBJ1-3
D: NA
V: TRBV29-1
size: medium-sized
CDR3: CSVEIRDSGNTIYF
DNA: TGCAGCGTTGAGATACGGGACTCTGGAAACACCATATATTTT

J: TRBJ2-7
D: NA
V: TRBV10-3
size: medium-sized
CDR3: CAISERAGNSYEQYF
DNA: TGTGCCATCAGTGAACGGGCAGGGAACTCCTACGAGCAGTACTTC

J: TRBJ1-5
D: NA
V: TRBV30
size: once
CDR3: CAWSIQGRPQHF
DNA: TGTGCCTGGAGTATACAGGGTCGGCCCCAGCATTTT

J: TRBJ1-1
D: NA
V: TRBV10-3
size: medium-sized
CDR3: CAISLTDRNTEAFF
DNA: TGTGCCATCAGCCTTACGGACAGGAACACTGAAGCTTTCTTT

J: TRBJ1-1
D: TRBD1
V: TRBV18
size: medium-sized
CDR3: CASSLRTGGDTEAFF
DNA: TGTGCCAGCTCACTACGGACAGGGGGTGACACTGAAGCTTTCTTT

J: TRBJ2-7
D: NA
V: TRBV6-1
size: medium-sized
CDR3: CASSEGGYEQYF
DNA: TGTGCCAGCAGTGAAGGAGGATACGAGCAGTACTTC

J: TRBJ1-1
D: NA
V: TRBV20-1
size: few
CDR3: CSARASYHLLRGTEAFF
DNA: TGCAGTGCTAGAGCCTCTTACCACCTCCTAAGGGGAACTGAAGCTTTCTTT

J: TRBJ2-7
D: TRBD1
V: TRBV25-1
size: few
CDR3: CASSGLLDRHEQYF
DNA: TGTGCCAGCAGTGGCCTTCTGGACAGGCACGAGCAGTACTTC

J: TRBJ2-7
D: NA
V: TRBV15
size: medium-sized
CDR3: CATSTGTADYEQYF
DNA: TGTGCCACCAGCACCGGGACTGCGGACTACGAGCAGTACTTC

J: TRBJ2-5
D: NA
V: TRBV18
size: many
CDR3: CASSPGTSQETQYF
DNA: TGTGCCAGCTCCCCCGGGACATCCCAAGAGACCCAGTACTTC

J: TRBJ1-1
D: NA
V: TRBV7-9
size: medium-sized
CDR3: CASIIRGGVGSTEAFF
DNA: TGTGCCAGCATCATAAGGGGGGGCGTAGGCAGCACTGAAGCTTTCTTT

J: TRBJ1-5
D: NA
V: TRBV20-1
size: few
CDR3: CSARDQPQHF
DNA: TGCAGTGCTAGAGATCAGCCCCAGCATTTT

J: TRBJ2-7
D: TRBD1
V: TRBV7-9
size: NA
CDR3: CVSSLGQGSYEQYF
DNA: TGTGTCAGCAGCTTGGGACAGGGGTCCTACGAGCAGTACTTC

J: TRBJ1-2
D: TRBD1
V: TRBV20-1
size: few
CDR3: CSQGGGNYGYTF
DNA: TGCAGCCAAGGGGGCGGTAACTATGGCTACACCTTC

J: TRBJ2-7
D: NA
V: TRBV15
size: medium-sized
CDR3: CATSREGLFYEQYF
DNA: TGTGCCACCAGCAGAGAGGGACTTTTCTACGAGCAGTACTTC

J: TRBJ1-2
D: NA
V: TRBV30
size: NA
CDR3: CAWSVEGNGYTF
DNA: TGTGCCTGGAGTGTCGAGGGGAATGGCTACACCTTC

J: TRBJ1-1
D: TRBD1
V: TRBV30
size: medium-sized
CDR3: CAWSGDRGWGGAEAFF
DNA: TGTGCCTGGAGCGGGGACAGGGGGTGGGGGGGCGCTGAAGCTTTCTTT

J: TRBJ2-5
D: TRBD1
V: TRBV29-1
size: medium-sized
CDR3: CSVGRTGSGRGTQYF
DNA: TGCAGCGTTGGCCGGACAGGGTCGGGACGTGGGACCCAGTACTTC

J: TRBJ1-6
D: NA
V: TRBV20-1
size: few
CDR3: CSVLSGEYNSPLHF
DNA: TGCAGTGTTTTGTCGGGCGAATATAATTCACCCCTCCACTTT

J: TRBJ1-2
D: NA
V: TRBV7-2
size: medium-sized
CDR3: CASSFYIDGYTF
DNA: TGTGCCAGCAGCTTTTACATCGATGGCTACACCTTC

J: TRBJ2-1
D: NA
V: TRBV12-3/TRBV12-4
size: NA
CDR3: CATCVAGSYNEQFF
DNA: TGTGCCACCTGTGTAGCCGGGAGCTACAATGAGCAGTTCTTC

J: TRBJ2-7
D: TRBD1
V: TRBV27
size: medium-sized
CDR3: CASSSRQGGSSYEQYF
DNA: TGTGCCAGCAGTTCAAGACAGGGGGGAAGCTCCTACGAGCAGTACTTC

J: TRBJ2-2
D: TRBD2
V: TRBV7-3
size: NA
CDR3: CASKAGGDTGELFF
DNA: TGTGCCAGCAAGGCGGGAGGTGACACCGGGGAGCTGTTTTTT

J: TRBJ1-2
D: NA
V: TRBV6-6
size: medium-sized
CDR3: CASSYSQGNYGYTF
DNA: TGTGCCAGCAGTTACTCACAGGGAAACTATGGCTACACCTTC

J: TRBJ2-4
D: TRBD2
V: TRBV7-2
size: NA
CDR3: CASSRAGGAVAKNIQYF
DNA: TGTGCCAGCAGCAGAGCGGGGGGGGCCGTAGCCAAAAACATTCAGTACTTC

J: TRBJ1-2
D: NA
V: TRBV19
size: medium-sized
CDR3: CASSIEQGIYGYTF
DNA: TGTGCCAGTAGTATAGAGCAGGGAATCTATGGCTACACCTTC

J: TRBJ2-7
D: NA
V: TRBV18
size: medium-sized
CDR3: CASSPRRGDEQYF
DNA: TGTGCCAGCTCACCACGAAGAGGGGACGAGCAGTACTTC

J: TRBJ2-2
D: NA
V: TRBV6-5
size: NA
CDR3: CAITGQPGAAGELFF
DNA: TGTGCCATCACCGGGCAGCCAGGGGCGGCCGGGGAGCTGTTTTTT

J: TRBJ1-5
D: NA
V: TRBV19
size: medium-sized
CDR3: CASSIPFGQPQHF
DNA: TGTGCCAGTAGTATCCCCTTCGGGCAGCCCCAGCATTTT

J: TRBJ1-1
D: NA
V: TRBV5-4
size: many
CDR3: CASSLSLDTEAFF
DNA: TGTGCCAGCAGCCTTAGCCTCGACACTGAAGCTTTCTTT

J: TRBJ1-2
D: NA
V: TRBV15
size: medium-sized
CDR3: CATSRDRYGYTF
DNA: TGTGCCACCAGCAGAGATAGATATGGCTACACCTTC

J: TRBJ2-7
D: TRBD2
V: TRBV9
size: medium-sized
CDR3: CASSVELAGPYEQYF
DNA: TGTGCCAGCAGCGTAGAACTAGCGGGGCCCTACGAGCAGTACTTC

J: TRBJ1-3
D: NA
V: TRBV20-1
size: few
CDR3: CSARGTSGNTIYF
DNA: TGCAGTGCTAGGGGGACCTCTGGAAACACCATATATTTT

J: TRBJ1-1
D: TRBD1
V: TRBV20-1
size: NA
CDR3: CSALAPDRGMNTEAFF
DNA: TGCAGTGCTCTAGCTCCGGACAGGGGAATGAACACTGAAGCTTTCTTT

J: TRBJ1-2
D: TRBD1
V: TRBV6-6
size: medium-sized
CDR3: CASSAPGQLYGYTF
DNA: TGTGCCAGCAGTGCTCCGGGACAGCTTTATGGCTACACCTTC

J: TRBJ1-1
D: NA
V: TRBV7-9
size: medium-sized
CDR3: CASSSGPRLAFF
DNA: TGTGCCAGCAGCTCGGGACCCCGCCTAGCTTTCTTT

J: TRBJ1-2
D: TRBD1
V: TRBV19
size: medium-sized
CDR3: CASSQDRDYGYTF
DNA: TGTGCCAGTAGTCAAGACAGGGACTATGGCTACACCTTC

J: TRBJ1-1
D: NA
V: TRBV28
size: medium-sized
CDR3: CASSGTGPNTEAFF
DNA: TGTGCCAGCAGTGGGACGGGGCCGAACACTGAAGCTTTCTTT

J: TRBJ1-1
D: NA
V: TRBV19
size: medium-sized
CDR3: CATTGLRGATEAFF
DNA: TGTGCCACTACCGGGTTGCGGGGGGCGACTGAAGCTTTCTTT

J: TRBJ2-5
D: NA
V: TRBV6-5
size: NA
CDR3: CASSFRLRETQYF
DNA: TGTGCCAGCAGTTTCCGGCTTCGGGAGACCCAGTACTTC

J: TRBJ2-5
D: TRBD2
V: TRBV19
size: many
CDR3: CASSEGLAGKETQYF
DNA: TGTGCCAGTAGCGAGGGACTAGCGGGGAAAGAGACCCAGTACTTC

J: TRBJ2-7
D: NA
V: TRBV24-1
size: medium-sized
CDR3: CATGGTEYYLSYEQYF
DNA: TGTGCCACCGGCGGGACAGAATATTACCTCTCCTACGAGCAGTACTTC

J: TRBJ2-7
D: TRBD1
V: TRBV5-4
size: many
CDR3: CASSPRDRTYEQYF
DNA: TGTGCCAGCAGCCCCCGGGACAGGACCTACGAGCAGTACTTC

J: TRBJ1-1
D: NA
V: TRBV18
size: medium-sized
CDR3: CASSPPRDSGEAFF
DNA: TGTGCCAGCTCACCACCCAGGGACTCAGGTGAAGCTTTCTTT

J: TRBJ1-1
D: TRBD1
V: TRBV30
size: medium-sized
CDR3: CACNRGGTEAFF
DNA: TGTGCCTGTAACAGGGGAGGGACTGAAGCTTTCTTT

J: TRBJ2-3
D: NA
V: TRBV9
size: NA
CDR3: CASARVTDTQYF
DNA: TGTGCCAGCGCCAGGGTTACAGATACGCAGTATTTT

J: TRBJ1-1
D: NA
V: TRBV30
size: medium-sized
CDR3: CAWSAGSTEAFF
DNA: TGTGCCTGGAGTGCTGGAAGCACTGAAGCTTTCTTT

J: TRBJ1-4
D: NA
V: TRBV29-1
size: medium-sized
CDR3: CSGREGDEKLFF
DNA: TGCAGCGGCAGGGAAGGGGATGAAAAACTGTTTTTT

J: TRBJ2-1
D: NA
V: TRBV2
size: few
CDR3: CASSLSNEQFF
DNA: TGTGCCAGCAGTTTATCGAATGAGCAGTTCTTC

J: TRBJ1-5
D: NA
V: TRBV19
size: medium-sized
CDR3: CASSIRSGSVNQPQHF
DNA: TGTGCCAGTAGTATAAGGTCCGGGAGCGTCAATCAGCCCCAGCATTTT

J: TRBJ2-7
D: NA
V: TRBV18
size: medium-sized
CDR3: CASSPDRFASEQYF
DNA: TGTGCCAGCTCACCTGACAGGTTCGCATCGGAGCAGTACTTC

J: TRBJ1-1
D: NA
V: TRBV11-1
size: medium-sized
CDR3: CASSPGVSTEAFF
DNA: TGTGCCAGCAGCCCCGGGGTTTCCACTGAAGCTTTCTTT